One sample yielded the 31 T cell receptor beta chains listed below, sequenced in a study of tumor and adjacent non-tumor tissue in lung cancer. TCRbeta libraries were built with three rounds of nested PCR, modified from ARM-PCR. Via MiXCR, TCRdb re-called the multiplex PCR reads, giving one row per CDR3 protein. The table records over 85,000 distinct CDR3 sequences, roughly 84% of them present only once. RNA was extracted from bulk tissue without any cell sorting. Input material: lung tumor tissue. The source of these receptors is a man in his 70s with non-small cell lung cancer.

About this clonotype itself: A read error may produce the germline difference seen at one junction end. V usage is TRBV4-1 and J usage is TRBJ2-2, with D perhaps matching TRBD1 or TRBD2 (6 bases each). The length of the CDR3 is 15 residues. Germline CDR1 reads MGHRA; CDR2 reads YSYEKL. CDR3 DNA: TGCGCCAGAAGCCTCACTGAGGGGGGCACCAGGGAGCTGTTTTTT. This gives the protein CARSLTEGGTRELFF.

About this clonotype: One junction end does not reproduce the germline sequence, and a read error may be involved. The chain joins TRBV20-1 to TRBJ1-3; tentative D call: TRBD1 (6 bases). Germline CDR1 reads DFQATT; CDR2 reads SNEGSKA (reference sequence). The CDR3 runs to 16 residues. The CDR3 reads CSAKDRIAGEKNTIYF. CDR3 coding DNA: TGTAGTGCTAAAGATAGGATAGCAGGGGAGAAAAACACCATATATTTT.

This chain uses TRBV4-2 with TRBJ2-3; unclear D gene. Trimming took off 5 bases at V and 5 bases at J, with 20 bases between the two ends. Per germline, CDR1 LGHNA and CDR2 YNFKEQ. The length of the CDR3 is 16 residues. The CDR3 loop is CASSEPTPPELDTQYF. The CDR3 nucleotides are TGTGCCAGCAGCGAACCGACACCCCCTGAGTTAGATACGCAGTATTTT.

This clonotype came up many times. The rearrangement links TRBV20-1 to TRBJ1-1; D gene uncertain. The CDR3 extends over 13 amino acids. V lost 5 bases and J 4 bases, leaving 14 bases between the germline ends. Per the germline V gene, CDR1 is DFQATT and CDR2 is SNEGSKA (reference sequence). The CDR3 protein is CSAQSKGGTEAFF. CDR3 nucleotides: TGCAGTGCTCAGTCGAAAGGCGGCACTGAAGCTTTCTTT.

This clonotype has at least ten counts. V usage is TRBV7-9 and J usage is TRBJ2-3; D remains unclear. CDR1 is SEHNR and CDR2 is FQNEAQ in the germline V gene (reference sequence). The CDR3 loop spans 12 amino acids. The ends were cut back, 1 base at V and 7 bases at J, with 6 bases in the middle. CDR3 DNA sequence: TGTGCCAGCAGCTTAGAACTGAATACGCAGTATTTT. This encodes CASSLELNTQYF.

The chain links TRBV6-6 to TRBJ1-2; D ambiguous. The CDR3 is made up of 15 amino acids. V was trimmed by 6 bases and J by 5 bases, leaving 19 bases between them. Germline CDR1 is MNHNY and CDR2 is SVGAGI (reference sequence). The CDR3, as DNA: TGTGCCAGCAGACCCGGACGAACATCCATGTATGGCTACACCTTC. As protein: CASRPGRTSMYGYTF.

Concerning this clonotype: The junction departs from germline at one end; a sequencing error may be responsible. The chain couples TRBV6-6 to TRBJ1-5; a possible D gene is TRBD1 (5 bases). The CDR3 runs 18 residues. The germline CDR1 and CDR2 sequences are MNHNY and SVGAGI (reference sequence). CDR3 sequence reads: CASSYSDKGAGRSLPQHF. In DNA form, the CDR3 reads TGTGCTAGCAGTTACTCCGACAAGGGAGCAGGGAGGTCATTGCCCCAGCATTTT.

The chain couples TRBV12-3 or TRBV12-4 to TRBJ2-5, with TRBD2 matching 7 bases. The CDR3 totals 20 residues. The trim removed 6 bases at V and 5 bases at J, leaving 27 bases unmatched. The CDR3 DNA sequence: TGTGCCAGCAGAAAAAGCTACCACCCGATTAGCGGGTTTCCCCAGGAGACCCAGTACTTC. Protein product: CASRKSYHPISGFPQETQYF.

About this clonotype: This likely comes from a read error, as the CDR3 has no conserved phenylalanine or tryptophan at its end. The CDR3 sequence is CPSSVGTSRSGEQFS. DNA of the CDR3: TGCCCCAGCAGCGTCGGGACTAGCCGAAGTGGTGAGCAGTTCTCC. This chain joins TRBV5-1 and TRBJ2-1, with 9 positions matching TRBD2. The CDR3 covers 15 residues. Germline values: CDR1 SGHRS, CDR2 YFSETQ.

Concerning this clonotype itself: Because the CDR3 is missing its conserved closing phenylalanine or tryptophan, this is likely a read error. It is unclear where the CDR3 begins or ends on the DNA, so no DNA is shown, and the CDR3 is as TCRdb lists it. This sequence joins TRBV20-1 and TRBJ1-2; TRBD1 is the table's D call and was not checked against the DNA. Germline loops: CDR1 DFQATT, CDR2 SNEGSKA (reference sequence). A total of 12 residues make up the CDR3, ends included. The chain's CDR3 is CSARDVGTANTL.

To note about this clonotype: The germline gene is not matched at one end of the junction; a read error may be the cause. The CDR3, as DNA: TGTGCCAGCGCCCCTAAAGGGAAGGATGAACAGTTCTTC. Translated, it gives CASAPKGKDEQFF. V gene TRBV6-2 or TRBV6-3 combines with J gene TRBJ2-1; D not certain. The length of the CDR3 is 13 residues. Germline CDR1 MNHEY, CDR2 SVGEGT.

The CDR3 region is CASRPPWTEYEQYF. The DNA of the CDR3 is TGTGCCAGCAGACCTCCGTGGACCGAGTACGAGCAGTACTTC. The chain is built from TRBV28 and TRBJ2-7; D is uncertain. Germline V gives CDR1 MDHEN, CDR2 SYDVKM. The CDR3 spans 14 residues. V shed 6 bases and J shed 4 bases, with 16 bases lying between them.

This clonotype was counted many times. This chain connects TRBV5-6 to TRBJ1-6; D is ambiguous. Germline V lookup: CDR1 SGHDT, CDR2 YYEEEE. The CDR3 runs 14 residues. The V and J ends lost 0 bases and 9 bases respectively, with 10 bases between them. The CDR3 region is CASSLVGRGSPLHF. The CDR3 DNA is TGTGCCAGCAGCTTGGTCGGCCGAGGTTCACCCCTCCACTTT.

A remark on this clonotype: Germline and junction disagree at one end, which may indicate a read error. The V and J genes are TRBV5-1 and TRBJ2-2; TRBD1 aligns across 7 bases. CDR3 length: 14 residues. The germline CDR1 and CDR2 sequences are SGHRS and YFSETQ. The CDR3 nucleotides read TGCGCCAGCAGCTTGGACAGGGGACCCGGGGAGCTGTTATTT. Translating it yields CASSLDRGPGELLF. The full variable domain, in which reference TRBV5-1 and TRBJ2-2 provide the parts outside the CDR3, is KAGVTQTPRYLIKTRGQQVTLSCSPISGHRSVSWYQQTPGQGLQFLFEYFSETQRNKGNFPGRFSGRQFSNSRSEMNVSTLELGDSALYLCASSLDRGPGELLFGEGSRLTVL.

A note on this clonotype: Sequence at one end of the junction differs from germline and may be a read error. CDR3 nucleotides: TGTGCCAGCAGTTTCACGGTGAACACAGAAGCTTTCTTT. Translated, it gives CASSFTVNTEAFF. The V call is TRBV11-3, the J call TRBJ1-1; D is uncertain. This CDR3 is built from 13 residues. The germline gives CDR1 SGHNT, CDR2 YENEEA.

A single count supports this clonotype. The V and J genes are TRBV10-3 and TRBJ2-7; TRBD2 agrees at 10 bases. Germline CDR1 reads ENHRY; CDR2 reads SYGVKD. The CDR3 is 16 residues long. With V trimmed by 2 bases and J by 4 bases, 8 bases remained unmatched. The CDR3 loop reads CAISEPVAGGPYEQYF. The CDR3 nucleotides are TGTGCCATCAGTGAGCCTGTAGCGGGAGGACCGTACGAGCAGTACTTC.

Regarding this clonotype: The CDR3 end shows no conserved phenylalanine or tryptophan, and so a read error is likely. V and J are TRBV10-2 and TRBJ2-1; weak D call: TRBD2 (5 bases). Germline CDR1 and CDR2: WSHSY and SAAADI. The CDR3 consists of 14 residues. The CDR3 nucleotides read TGCGCCCGCAGTGAGCCTCCACTAGTACATGAGCAGTTCCTC. Amino acids: CARSEPPLVHEQFL.

The chain is built from TRBV11-1 and TRBJ2-7; tentatively, D is TRBD1 (6 bases). Germline V CDR1 and CDR2: SGHAT, FQDESV (reference sequence). Trimming took 4 bases from V and 3 from J, leaving 13 bases between them. The CDR3 length is 14 residues. CDR3 in amino acids: CASSYRERSYEQYF. The CDR3, as DNA: TGTGCCAGCAGCTACAGGGAAAGGAGCTACGAGCAGTACTTC.

A word on this clonotype: The germline gene is not matched at one end of the junction; a read error may be the cause. This chain joins TRBV12-3 or TRBV12-4 and TRBJ2-5; TRBD1 matches at 7 bases. This CDR3 is built from 13 residues. The CDR3 reads CAGSRDRQKTQYF. The DNA of the CDR3 is TGTGCCGGCAGCCGGGACAGACAAAAGACCCAGTACTTC.

A word on this clonotype: This may be a read error: a much more frequent sequence differs by one nucleotide. The final CDR3 position lacks the conserved phenylalanine or tryptophan, pointing to a likely read error. V gene TRBV19 combines with J gene TRBJ1-1; unclear D gene. The V gene's germline CDR1 is LNHDA and CDR2 SQIVND (reference sequence). CDR3 length: 16 amino acids. The V gene lost 3 bases and the J gene lost 1 base, with 15 bases spanning the gap. The CDR3 nucleotides read TGTGCCAGTAGTATCCATGGGGTTCTGACGAACACTGAAGCTTTCTCT. Translated, it gives CASSIHGVLTNTEAFS.

Concerning this clonotype itself: The final CDR3 position lacks the conserved phenylalanine or tryptophan, pointing to a likely read error. The chain links TRBV7-8 to TRBJ1-1, with D uncertain. The germline gives CDR1 SGHVS, CDR2 FQNEAQ. The CDR3 extends over 13 amino acids. This CDR3 is CASCLALDTEAFL. CDR3 DNA: TGTGCCAGCTGCTTAGCTTTGGACACTGAAGCTTTCTTA.

Worth noting for this clonotype: One end of the junction does not line up with germline, which may come from a read error. The chain is built from TRBV11-2 and TRBJ2-2; 8 bases are a match to TRBD2. This CDR3 spans 15 amino acids. From germline, CDR1 is SGHAT and CDR2 FQNNGV. The DNA of the CDR3 is TGTGCCAGTAGCATACACGGGGGGGTTGACGGGAAGCTGTTTTTT. Protein sequence: CASSIHGGVDGKLFF.

The V and J genes are TRBV20-1 and TRBJ2-1; no firm D call. The germline V gene encodes CDR1 DFQATT and CDR2 SNEGSKA (reference sequence). V was shortened by 6 bases and J by 4 bases, with 13 bases between the two germline ends. CDR3 size: 13 residues. CDR3: CSAGRQKYNEQFF. As DNA, the CDR3 is TGCAGTGCAGGCAGACAAAAGTACAATGAGCAGTTCTTC.

As for this clonotype: This clone may be a read error of a much larger clone one base away. The chain recombines TRBV2 with TRBJ1-4; 9 bases match TRBD1. This CDR3 is built from 14 residues. Germline loops: CDR1 SNHLY, CDR2 FYNNEI. CDR3 in amino acids: CASSLGQGEGKLLF. The CDR3 coding sequence is TGTGCCAGCAGTTTGGGACAGGGAGAGGGAAAACTGCTTTTT.

Remarks on this clonotype: The CDR3 end shows no conserved phenylalanine or tryptophan, and so a read error is likely. V and J are TRBV20-1 and TRBJ2-7; D perhaps matches TRBD1 (5 bases). The CDR3 is made up of 14 amino acids. The germline CDR1 and CDR2 sequences are DFQATT and SNEGSKA (reference sequence). This CDR3 is CSSRVSRQGGVQYS. CDR3 in DNA: TGCAGTTCTAGAGTTTCCCGGCAGGGTGGTGTGCAGTACTCC.

Comment on this clonotype: At one end the junction does not follow the germline gene, possibly because of a read error. The rearrangement uses TRBV6-1 and TRBJ1-2, with D maybe TRBD1 (5 bases). CDR1 is MNHNS, CDR2 SASEGT, per germline. This CDR3 region has 15 residues. The CDR3 region has the DNA TGTGCCAGCACCCCCCATAGGGGAGGCAACTATGGCTACACTTTC. The encoded protein is CASTPHRGGNYGYTF.

A remark on this clonotype: An end of the junction differs from the germline gene, which may be a read error. The chain has TRBV6-2 or TRBV6-3 and TRBJ2-4; possible D gene TRBD1, 6 bases. There are 16 residues in the CDR3. Germline assignment: CDR1 MNHEY and CDR2 SVGEGT. CDR3 DNA sequence: TGTGCCAGCTCATCAACAACCGGGACACGGGTTTACATTCAGTATTTC. This translates into CASSSTTGTRVYIQYF.

Worth noting for this clonotype: The germline gene is not matched at one end of the junction; a read error may be the cause. The chain carries TRBV29-1 and TRBJ1-2; D remains ambiguous. CDR1 is SQVTM and CDR2 is ANQGSEA in the germline V gene. CDR3 length: 13 amino acids. CDR3 nucleotide sequence: TGCAGCGTTGGAGCGGCTATTATGGATGGATACACCTTC. Encoded protein: CSVGAAIMDGYTF.

The chain carries TRBV28 and TRBJ2-5; 7 bases are a match to TRBD2. J gave up 4 bases and V 6 bases, and 11 bases lay outside the gene matches. Germline values: CDR1 MDHEN, CDR2 SYDVKM. This CDR3 contains 15 residues. The chain's CDR3 is CASSQRVGGAETQYF. CDR3 DNA: TGTGCCAGCAGCCAGAGGGTGGGAGGGGCAGAGACCCAGTACTTC.

This clonotype was seen a few times. J is TRBJ2-7 and V is TRBV18, with TRBD2 matching 11 bases. J lost 6 bases, V lost 2 bases, and 3 bases had no gene match. Germline V lookup: CDR1 KGHSH, CDR2 LQKENI. This CDR3 has 14 amino acids. The CDR3 coding sequence is TGTGCCAGCTCACCAGGCCTAGCGGGGGGCGAGCAGTACTTC. Translation: CASSPGLAGGEQYF.

This chain joins TRBV12-3 or TRBV12-4 and TRBJ2-7; 11 bases are a match to TRBD1. The CDR3 contains 13 residues. CDR3 residues: CTNSRTGGVDQYF. The CDR3 DNA follows: TGTACCAACAGTCGGACAGGGGGCGTAGATCAGTACTTC.